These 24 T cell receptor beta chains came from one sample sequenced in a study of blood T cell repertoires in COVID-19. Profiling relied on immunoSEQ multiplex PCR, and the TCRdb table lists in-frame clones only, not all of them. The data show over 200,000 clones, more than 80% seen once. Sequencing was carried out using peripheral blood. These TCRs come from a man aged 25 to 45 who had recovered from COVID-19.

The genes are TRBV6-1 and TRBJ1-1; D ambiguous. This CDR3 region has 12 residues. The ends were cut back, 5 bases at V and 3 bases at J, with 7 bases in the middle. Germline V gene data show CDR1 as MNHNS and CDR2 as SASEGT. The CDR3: CASSYEDTEAFF. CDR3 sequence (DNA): TGTGCCAGCAGTTATGAGGACACTGAAGCTTTCTTT.

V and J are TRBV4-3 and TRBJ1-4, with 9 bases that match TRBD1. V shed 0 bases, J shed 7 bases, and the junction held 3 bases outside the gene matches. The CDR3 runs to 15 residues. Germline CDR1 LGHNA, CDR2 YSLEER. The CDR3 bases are TGCGCCAGCAGCCAAGATGACAGGGGGTTTGAAAAACTGTTTTTT. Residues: CASSQDDRGFEKLFF.

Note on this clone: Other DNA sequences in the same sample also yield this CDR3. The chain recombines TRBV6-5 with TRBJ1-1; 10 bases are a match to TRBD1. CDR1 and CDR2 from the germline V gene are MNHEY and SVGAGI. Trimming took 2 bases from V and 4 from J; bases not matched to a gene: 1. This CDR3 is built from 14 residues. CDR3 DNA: TGTGCCAGCAGTTACGGGACAGGGGTCACTGAAGCTTTCTTT. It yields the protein CASSYGTGVTEAFF.

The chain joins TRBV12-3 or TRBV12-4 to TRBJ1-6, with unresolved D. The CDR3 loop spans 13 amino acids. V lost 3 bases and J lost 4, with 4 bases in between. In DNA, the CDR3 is TGTGCCAGCAGTTTCAGTTATAATTCACCCCTCCACTTT. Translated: CASSFSYNSPLHF.

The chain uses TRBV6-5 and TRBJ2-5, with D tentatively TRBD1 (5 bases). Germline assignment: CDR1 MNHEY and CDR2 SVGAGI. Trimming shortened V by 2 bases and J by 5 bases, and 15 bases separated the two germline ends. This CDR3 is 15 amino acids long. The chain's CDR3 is CASSYIARDDETQYF. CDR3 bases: TGTGCCAGCAGTTACATAGCCAGGGATGACGAGACCCAGTACTTC.

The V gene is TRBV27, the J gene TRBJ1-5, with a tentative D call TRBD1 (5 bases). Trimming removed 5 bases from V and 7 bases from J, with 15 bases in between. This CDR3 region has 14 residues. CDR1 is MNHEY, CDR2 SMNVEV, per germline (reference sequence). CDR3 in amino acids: CASSAQGYYQPQHF. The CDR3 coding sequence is TGTGCCAGCAGTGCCCAGGGATACTACCAGCCCCAGCATTTT.

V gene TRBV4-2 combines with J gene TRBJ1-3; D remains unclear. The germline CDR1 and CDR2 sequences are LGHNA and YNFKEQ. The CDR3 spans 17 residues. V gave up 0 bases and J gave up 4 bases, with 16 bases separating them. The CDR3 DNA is TGTGCCAGCAGCCAAGATCAGTTCAGTGGTTCCGGAAACACCATATATTTT. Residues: CASSQDQFSGSGNTIYF.

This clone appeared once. The CDR3 DNA follows: TGTGCCACCTGGGACTTAGATACGCAGTATTTT. This encodes CATWDLDTQYF. The chain has TRBV11-2 and TRBJ2-3, with D perhaps TRBD2 (6 bases). Trimming left V 10 bases short and J 5 bases short, with 10 bases between. Germline lookup yields CDR1 SGHAT and CDR2 FQNNGV. The length of the CDR3 is 11 residues.

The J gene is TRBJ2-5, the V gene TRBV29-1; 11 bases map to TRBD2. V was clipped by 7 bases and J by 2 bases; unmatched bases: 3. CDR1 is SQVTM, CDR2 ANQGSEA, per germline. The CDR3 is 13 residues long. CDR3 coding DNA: TGCAGCGCCGGGACTAGCGGACAAGAGACCCAGTACTTC. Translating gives CSAGTSGQETQYF.

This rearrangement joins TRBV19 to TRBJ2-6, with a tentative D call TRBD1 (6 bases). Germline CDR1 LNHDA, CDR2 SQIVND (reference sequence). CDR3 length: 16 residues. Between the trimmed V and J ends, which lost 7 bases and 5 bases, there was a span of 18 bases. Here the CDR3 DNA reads TGTGCCAGTACCGTGACAGGCGCCTTCTGGGCCAACGTCCTGACTTTC. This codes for CASTVTGAFWANVLTF.

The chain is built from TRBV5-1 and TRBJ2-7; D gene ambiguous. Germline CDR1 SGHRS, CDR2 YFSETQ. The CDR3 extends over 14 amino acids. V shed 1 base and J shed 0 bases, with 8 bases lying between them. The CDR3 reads CASSLYVSSYEQYF. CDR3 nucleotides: TGCGCCAGCAGCTTGTATGTTAGCTCCTACGAGCAGTACTTC.

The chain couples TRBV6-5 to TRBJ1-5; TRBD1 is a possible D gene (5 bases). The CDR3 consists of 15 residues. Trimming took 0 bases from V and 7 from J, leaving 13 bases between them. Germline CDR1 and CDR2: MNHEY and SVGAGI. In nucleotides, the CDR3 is TGTGCCAGCAGTTACTCCCCAGGGACTGGGCAGCCCCAGCATTTT. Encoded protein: CASSYSPGTGQPQHF.

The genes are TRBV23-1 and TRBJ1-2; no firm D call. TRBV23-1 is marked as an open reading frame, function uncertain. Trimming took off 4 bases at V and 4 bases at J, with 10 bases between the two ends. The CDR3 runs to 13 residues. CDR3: CASSRELFYGYTF. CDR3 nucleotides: TGCGCCAGCAGTCGGGAGCTCTTCTATGGCTACACCTTC.

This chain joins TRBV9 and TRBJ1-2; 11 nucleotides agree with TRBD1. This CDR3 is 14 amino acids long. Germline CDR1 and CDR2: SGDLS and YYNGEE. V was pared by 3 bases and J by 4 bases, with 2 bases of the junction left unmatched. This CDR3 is CASSADRGLYGYTF. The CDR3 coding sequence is TGTGCCAGCAGCGCGGACAGGGGGCTCTATGGCTACACCTTC.

In DNA, the CDR3 is TGCAGCGTTGCATGGGGGGCTGGAAACACCATATATTTT. Its translation is CSVAWGAGNTIYF. The chain has TRBV29-1 and TRBJ1-3, with a possible D match to TRBD1 (5 bases). V was trimmed by 4 bases and J by 2 bases, leaving 9 bases between them. The CDR3 spans 13 residues. The germline gives CDR1 SQVTM, CDR2 ANQGSEA.

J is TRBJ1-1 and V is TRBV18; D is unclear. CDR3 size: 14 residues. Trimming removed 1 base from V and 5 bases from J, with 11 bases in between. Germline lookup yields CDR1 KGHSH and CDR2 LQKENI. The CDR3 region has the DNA TGTGCCAGCTCACCACGGGGAGGAGAGACTGAAGCTTTCTTT. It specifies CASSPRGGETEAFF. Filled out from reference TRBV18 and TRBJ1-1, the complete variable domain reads NAGVMQNPRHLVRRRGQEARLRCSPMKGHSHVYWYRQLPEEGLKFMVYLQKENIIDESGMPKERFSAEFPKEGPSILRIQQVVRGDSAAYFCASSPRGGETEAFFGQGTRLTVV.

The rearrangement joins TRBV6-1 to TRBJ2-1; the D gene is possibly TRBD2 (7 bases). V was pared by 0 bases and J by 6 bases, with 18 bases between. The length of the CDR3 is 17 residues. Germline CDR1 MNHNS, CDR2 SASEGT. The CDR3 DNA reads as TGTGCCAGCAGTGAAGCGCTTCGGGGGGTAGGGGGCAATGAGCAGTTCTTC. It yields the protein CASSEALRGVGGNEQFF.

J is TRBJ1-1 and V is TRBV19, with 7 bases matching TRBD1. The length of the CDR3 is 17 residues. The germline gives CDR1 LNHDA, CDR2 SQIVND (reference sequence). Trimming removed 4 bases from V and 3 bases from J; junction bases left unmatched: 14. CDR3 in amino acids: CASSTGTATPWDTEAFF. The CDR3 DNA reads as TGTGCCAGTAGTACTGGGACAGCGACCCCATGGGACACTGAAGCTTTCTTT.

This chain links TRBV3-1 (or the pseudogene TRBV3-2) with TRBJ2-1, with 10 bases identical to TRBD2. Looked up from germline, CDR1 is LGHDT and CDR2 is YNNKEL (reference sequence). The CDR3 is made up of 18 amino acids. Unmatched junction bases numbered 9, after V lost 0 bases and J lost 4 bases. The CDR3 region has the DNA TGTGCCAGCAGCCAAGATCCCAGCGGGGGGGCCAGGTACAATGAGCAGTTCTTC. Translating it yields CASSQDPSGGARYNEQFF.

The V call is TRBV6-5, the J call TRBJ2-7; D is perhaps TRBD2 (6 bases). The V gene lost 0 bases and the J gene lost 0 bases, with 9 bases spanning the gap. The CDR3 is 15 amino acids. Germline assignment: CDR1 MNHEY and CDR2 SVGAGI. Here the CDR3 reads CASSYSAGYSYEQYF. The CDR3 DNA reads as TGTGCCAGCAGTTACTCCGCGGGGTACTCCTACGAGCAGTACTTC.

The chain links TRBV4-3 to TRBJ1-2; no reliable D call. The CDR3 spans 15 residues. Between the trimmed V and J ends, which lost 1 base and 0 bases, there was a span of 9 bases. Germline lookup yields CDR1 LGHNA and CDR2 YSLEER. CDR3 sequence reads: CASSQVGGSNYGYTF. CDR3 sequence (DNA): TGCGCCAGCAGCCAAGTCGGAGGTTCTAACTATGGCTACACCTTC.

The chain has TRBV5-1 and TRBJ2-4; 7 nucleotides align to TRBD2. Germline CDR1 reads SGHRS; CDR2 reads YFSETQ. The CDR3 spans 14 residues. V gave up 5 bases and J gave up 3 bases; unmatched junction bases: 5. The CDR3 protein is CASSSSGGKNIQYF. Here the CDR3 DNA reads TGCGCCAGCAGTTCTAGCGGTGGCAAAAACATTCAGTACTTC.

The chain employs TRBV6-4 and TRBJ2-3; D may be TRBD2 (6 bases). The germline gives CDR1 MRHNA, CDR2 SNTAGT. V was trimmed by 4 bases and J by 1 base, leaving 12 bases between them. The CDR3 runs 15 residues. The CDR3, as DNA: TGTGCCAGCAGTGTAGGCACGGGAGGCACAGATACGCAGTATTTT. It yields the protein CASSVGTGGTDTQYF.

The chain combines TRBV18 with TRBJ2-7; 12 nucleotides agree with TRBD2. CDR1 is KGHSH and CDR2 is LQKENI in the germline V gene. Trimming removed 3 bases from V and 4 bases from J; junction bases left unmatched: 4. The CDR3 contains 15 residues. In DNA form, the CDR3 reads TGTGCCAGCTCACCCGGACTAGCGGGAATATACGAGCAGTACTTC. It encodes CASSPGLAGIYEQYF.